This T cell receptor (beta chain) was recorded in a study of type 1 and type 2 diabetes patients. Study context: T cells were magnetically sorted from PBMCs as CD4+ or CD8+ subsets. General study results and limits: Type 2 diabetes patients had few highly-expanded CD4+ clones, median one. Type 2 diabetes and control samples shared highly correlated V and J usage, averaging approximately 0.97.

Amplification started from genomic DNA. A primer set of 30 forward and 13 reverse primers amplified the CDR3. Each CDR3 protein gets one entry after TCRdb re-called the multiplex PCR reads with MiXCR. This sample has fewer than 350,000 distinct CDR3 sequences, with roughly 44% found just once. With regard to this clonotype: The antigen is not known.

The germline V gene has CDR1 GTSNPN and CDR2 SVGIG (reference sequence). Unmatched junction bases numbered 4, after V lost 3 bases and J lost 5 bases. This CDR3 contains 14 residues. Peripheral blood, around 10 milliliters per participant, was collected. This sequence originates from a man younger than 35 with type 2 diabetes. Sequenced sample: peripheral blood mononuclear cells (PBMCs). The V call is TRBV30, the J call TRBJ2-5; 12 positions match TRBD2. Here the CDR3 DNA reads TGTGCCTGGAGGCTAGCGGGAGGGCCTGAGACCCAGTACTTC. Protein product: CAWRLAGGPETQYF.